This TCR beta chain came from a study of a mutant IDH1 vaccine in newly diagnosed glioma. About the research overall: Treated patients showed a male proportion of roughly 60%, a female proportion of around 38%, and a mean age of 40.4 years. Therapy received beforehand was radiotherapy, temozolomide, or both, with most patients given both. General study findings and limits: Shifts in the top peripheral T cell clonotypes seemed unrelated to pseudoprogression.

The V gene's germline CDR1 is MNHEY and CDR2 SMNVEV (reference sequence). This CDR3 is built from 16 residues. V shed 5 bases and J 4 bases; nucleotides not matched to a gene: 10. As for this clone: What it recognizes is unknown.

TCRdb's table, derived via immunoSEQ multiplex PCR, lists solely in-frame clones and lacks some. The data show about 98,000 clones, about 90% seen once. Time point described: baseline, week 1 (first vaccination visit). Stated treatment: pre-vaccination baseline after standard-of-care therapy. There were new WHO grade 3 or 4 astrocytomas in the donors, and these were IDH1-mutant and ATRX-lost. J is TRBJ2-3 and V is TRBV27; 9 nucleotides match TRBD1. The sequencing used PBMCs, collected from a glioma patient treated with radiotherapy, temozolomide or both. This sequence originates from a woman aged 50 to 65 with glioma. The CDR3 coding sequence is TGTGCCAGCAGTCTCCTCCCCCGGGACAGGGCAGATACGCAGTATTTT. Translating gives CASSLLPRDRADTQYF.